This T cell receptor (beta chain) was profiled in a study of CD8+CD57+ T cells in acquired aplastic anemia. In the study overall: Average DNA yield from sorted CD4+ and CD8+ cells was approximately 3.2 ug. Study-level results: Patients and controls shared twenty-nine CD8+ CDR3 sequences.

Notes on this clonotype: Its antigen is as yet unknown.

Template material for TCR beta VDJ and CDR3 profiling consisted of genomic DNA. Each CDR3 protein gets one entry after TCRdb re-called the reads with MiXCR. The sample carries about 200,000 distinct CDR3 sequences, 60% to 80% recorded once. V was cut by 4 bases and J by 4 bases, with 6 bases left in between. The length of the CDR3 is 11 residues. Germline CDR1 is DFQATT and CDR2 is SNEGSKA (reference sequence). Patients picked for sequencing had shown CD8+CD57+ cell expansion detected by flow cytometry. At blood sampling, none of the patients had yet received therapy. The V gene is TRBV20-1, the J gene TRBJ2-3; unclear D gene. The sequenced sample consisted of sorted CD4+, CD8+, or CD8+CD57+ T cells (not recorded which) from PBMCs. The receptor was derived from a human donor with aplastic anemia. The CDR3 DNA sequence: TGCAGTGCTATATTCGCAGATACGCAGTATTTT. Protein: CSAIFADTQYF.